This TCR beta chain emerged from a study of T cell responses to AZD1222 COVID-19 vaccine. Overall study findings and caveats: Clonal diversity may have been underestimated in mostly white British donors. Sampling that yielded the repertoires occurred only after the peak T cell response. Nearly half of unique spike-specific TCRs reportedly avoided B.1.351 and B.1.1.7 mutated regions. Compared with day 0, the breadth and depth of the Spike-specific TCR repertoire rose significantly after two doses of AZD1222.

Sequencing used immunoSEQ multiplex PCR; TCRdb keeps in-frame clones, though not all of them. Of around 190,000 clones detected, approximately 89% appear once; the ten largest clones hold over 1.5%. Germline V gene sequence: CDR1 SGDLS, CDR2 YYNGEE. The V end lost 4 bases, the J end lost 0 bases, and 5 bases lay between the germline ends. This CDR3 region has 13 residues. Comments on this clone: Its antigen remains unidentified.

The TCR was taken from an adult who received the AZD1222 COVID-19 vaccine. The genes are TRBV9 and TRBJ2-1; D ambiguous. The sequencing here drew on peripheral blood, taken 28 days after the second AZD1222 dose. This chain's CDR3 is CASSRASYNEQFF. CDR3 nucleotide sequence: TGTGCCAGCAGCAGAGCCTCCTACAATGAGCAGTTCTTC.